The subject of this entry is one T cell receptor (beta chain). Its antigen is unidentified. 13 Jbeta primers and 60 Vbeta primers were used for the PCR. Only in-frame clones appear in the TCRdb table, and some are missing; sequencing was by immunoSEQ multiplex PCR. The table shows some 81,000 clones, with approximately 77% occurring only once. This entry comes from a study of cytomegalovirus exposure and HLA in healthy donors. Study observations and caveats: Per a later analysis, HLA-associated TCR beta chains showed more clonal expansion than other, equally common TCR beta chains. In a later analysis, productive TCRs from donors in an Asian-associated ancestry cluster reportedly carried fewer N-insertions than the cohort mean. Many donors carried some public TCRs, although rarity characterized most TCR sequences. The study dropped some indistinguishable V segments, TRBV6-2 and TRBV6-3 among them.

In germline, CDR1 is MNHEY, CDR2 SVGAGI. The junction had 8 bases not matched to a gene; V was cut back by 7 bases and J by 4 bases. The CDR3 loop spans 15 amino acids. Sample: PBMCs. The chain is built from TRBV6-5 and TRBJ1-4, with 8 bases lining up with TRBD1. The sequence came from a woman aged 40 to 50 in good health and CMV-seropositive. CDR3: CASTMDRVVNEKLFF. The DNA of the CDR3 is TGTGCCAGCACCATGGACAGGGTGGTTAATGAAAAACTGTTTTTT.